This T cell receptor beta chain was captured in a study of shared clonotypes between healthy human individuals. For the study at large: CD4 naive cells filled three plates per donor, CD4 memory three, CD8 naive two and CD8 memory one.

The naive CD8 fraction comprised CD45RO-negative cells positively selected for CCR7 and excluded terminally differentiated effector memory CD45RA+ cells. About 33,000 T cell genomes (about 210 ng DNA) went into each sorted-subset replicate. The method was immunoSEQ multiplex PCR; TCRdb's version includes in-frame clones alone and lacks a portion of them. The table lists 450,000 to 700,000 clones, about 95% of them singletons. Germline values: CDR1 MDHEN, CDR2 SYDVKM. The length of the CDR3 is 15 residues. Between the trimmed V and J ends, which lost 3 bases and 0 bases, there was a span of 9 bases. V is TRBV28 and J is TRBJ2-1; D is ambiguous. The specimen sequenced was naive CD8+ T cells sorted from blood. This receptor was obtained from a young woman in good health. CDR3 in amino acids: CASSFLGISYNEQFF. CDR3 nucleotides: TGTGCCAGCAGTTTCTTAGGGATCTCCTACAATGAGCAGTTCTTC.